The 26 T cell receptor beta chains below come from one sample, sequenced in a study of blood T cell repertoires in COVID-19. The method was immunoSEQ multiplex PCR; TCRdb's version includes in-frame clones alone and lacks a portion of them. In the table there are roughly 200,000 clones, roughly 86% of which are singletons. What was sequenced was PBMCs or T cells enriched from blood (not recorded which). The receptors come from a woman aged 40 to 50 in a cohort exposed to, infected with or recovered from COVID-19 (not recorded which).

The genes are TRBV30 and TRBJ1-1; 8 nucleotides line up with TRBD1. V dropped 0 bases and J dropped 5; count of bases not matched to a gene: 5. This CDR3 region has 14 residues. Germline lookup yields CDR1 GTSNPN and CDR2 SVGIG (reference sequence). The CDR3 sequence: CAWSVSTGETEAFF. Written as DNA, the CDR3 is TGTGCCTGGAGTGTATCGACAGGGGAAACTGAAGCTTTCTTT.

The chain employs TRBV9 and TRBJ2-3; perhaps TRBD2 as D (6 bases). The CDR3 runs 14 residues. Germline V lookup: CDR1 SGDLS, CDR2 YYNGEE. The V end was cut by 3 bases, the J end by 0 bases, with 8 bases between. CDR3 residues: CASSESGSTDTQYF. In nucleotides, the CDR3 is TGTGCCAGCAGCGAAAGCGGGAGCACAGATACGCAGTATTTT.

V and J are TRBV15 and TRBJ2-2, with 11 positions matching TRBD2. V was pared by 2 bases and J by 6 bases, with 8 bases of the junction left unmatched. This CDR3 is 17 amino acids long. The germline V gene encodes CDR1 LNHNV and CDR2 YYDKDF (reference sequence). The CDR3 loop is CATSRSTSGSLAGELFF. CDR3 sequence (DNA): TGTGCCACCAGCAGATCAACTAGCGGGAGTCTCGCCGGGGAGCTGTTTTTT.

This sequence joins TRBV11-2 and TRBJ2-7; the match to TRBD1 covers 9 bases. The ends lost 4 bases at V and 6 bases at J; junction bases unmatched: 7. The CDR3 has 14 amino acids. Germline-derived CDR1 and CDR2 are SGHAT and FQNNGV. CDR3 region: CASSSGTGIIEQYF. The CDR3 DNA sequence: TGTGCCAGCAGCTCCGGGACAGGGATCATCGAGCAGTACTTC.

V and J are TRBV12-3 or TRBV12-4 and TRBJ2-5; D is possibly TRBD2 (6 bases). V lost 6 bases and J lost 5, with 10 bases in between. The CDR3 totals 12 residues. The CDR3 is CASSGGWETQYF. CDR3 coding DNA: TGTGCCAGCAGCGGGGGTTGGGAGACCCAGTACTTC.

The chain uses TRBV10-3 and TRBJ1-1; no definite D call. The V gene's germline CDR1 is ENHRY and CDR2 SYGVKD. This CDR3 region has 14 residues. Trimming removed 9 bases from V and 1 base from J, with 15 bases in between. The CDR3 coding sequence is TGTGCCATGACCCGGGAGGGAACGAACACTGAAGCTTTCTTT. The encoded protein is CAMTREGTNTEAFF.

The chain uses TRBV18 and TRBJ2-7, with D uncertain. The CDR3 has 13 residues. Germline CDR1 is KGHSH and CDR2 is LQKENI. V was cut by 3 bases and J by 3 bases, with 9 bases left in between. The CDR3 sequence is CASSPLADYEQYF. For the CDR3, the DNA is TGTGCCAGCTCACCCTTAGCAGACTACGAGCAGTACTTC.

The rearrangement uses TRBV6-4 and TRBJ1-1; D call uncertain. This CDR3 is built from 15 residues. In germline, CDR1 is MRHNA, CDR2 SNTAGT. V was pared by 7 bases and J by 2 bases, with 17 bases between. The CDR3 is CASIRWGVRNTEAFF. CDR3 nucleotides: TGTGCCAGCATTCGATGGGGAGTCCGAAACACTGAAGCTTTCTTT.

CDR3: CASRGQGGSQPQHF. The CDR3, as DNA: TGTGCCAGCAGGGGACAGGGCGGTAGTCAGCCCCAGCATTTT. The V gene is TRBV2, the J gene TRBJ1-5; 9 bases map to TRBD1. The V gene end was trimmed by 6 bases and the J gene end by 6 bases; junction bases not matched to a gene: 6. The CDR3 extends over 14 amino acids. Germline V lookup: CDR1 SNHLY, CDR2 FYNNEI.

CDR3 bases: TGTGCCAGTAGTATAGGTTCACGGACTAGTGCGTACGAGCAGTACTTC. It codes for CASSIGSRTSAYEQYF. V is TRBV19 and J is TRBJ2-7; 7 bases are a match to TRBD2. The CDR3 covers 16 residues. The ends lost 1 base at V and 4 bases at J; junction bases unmatched: 10. Germline V gene data show CDR1 as LNHDA and CDR2 as SQIVND (reference sequence).

The rearrangement joins TRBV19 to TRBJ1-5; D is possibly TRBD1 (5 bases). Per germline, CDR1 LNHDA and CDR2 SQIVND (reference sequence). This CDR3 region has 12 residues. V was pared by 5 bases and J by 7 bases, with 9 bases between. CDR3 sequence reads: CASSPGGQPQHF. Here the CDR3 DNA reads TGTGCCAGTAGTCCCGGGGGACAGCCCCAGCATTTT.

The chain has TRBV13 and TRBJ1-4, with 8 nucleotides matching TRBD1. The junction had 6 bases not matched to a gene; V was cut back by 2 bases and J by 10 bases. Germline CDR1 PRHDT, CDR2 FYEKMQ (reference sequence). The CDR3 is 14 residues long. The CDR3 nucleotides are TGTGCCAGCAGCTTATCCCGCCAGGGGGCAAAACTGTTTTTT. It translates to CASSLSRQGAKLFF. Complete variable domain (other parts from reference TRBV13 and TRBJ1-4): AAGVIQSPRHLIKEKRETATLKCYPIPRHDTVYWYQQGPGQDPQFLISFYEKMQSDKGSIPDRFSAQQFSDYHSELNMSSLELGDSALYFCASSLSRQGAKLFFGSGTQLSVL.

The J gene is TRBJ1-3, the V gene TRBV9; possibly TRBD1 for D (5 bases). The CDR3 totals 17 residues. CDR1 is SGDLS and CDR2 is YYNGEE in the germline V gene. Trimming removed 2 bases at V and 0 bases at J, with 15 bases between. CDR3 coding DNA: TGTGCCAGCAGCGTGCAATTGGGGGGAAGCTCTGGAAACACCATATATTTT. It specifies CASSVQLGGSSGNTIYF. Based on the CDR3 plus reference TRBV9 and TRBJ1-3, the full variable domain is DSGVTQTPKHLITATGQRVTLRCSPRSGDLSVYWYQQSLDQGLQFLIQYYNGEERAKGNILERFSAQQFPDLHSELNLSSLELGDSALYFCASSVQLGGSSGNTIYFGEGSWLTVV.

The chain uses TRBV7-9 and TRBJ2-7; maybe TRBD1 (6 bases). Germline V gene lookup returns CDR1 SEHNR and CDR2 FQNEAQ (reference sequence). The V and J ends lost 1 base and 0 bases respectively, with 13 bases between them. CDR3 length equals 16 residues. CDR3 amino acids: CASSLEWDKSSYEQYF. CDR3 in DNA: TGTGCCAGCAGCTTAGAGTGGGACAAGTCCTCCTACGAGCAGTACTTC.

The V gene is TRBV19, the J gene TRBJ1-5, with D possibly being TRBD1 (6 bases). The length of the CDR3 is 13 residues. Germline V gene lookup returns CDR1 LNHDA and CDR2 SQIVND (reference sequence). The germline V and J ends were trimmed by 5 bases and 5 bases, with 10 bases remaining between them. The CDR3 region has the DNA TGTGCCAGTAGTTTAAGGACAGATCAGCCCCAGCATTTT. Translation gives CASSLRTDQPQHF.

The rearrangement joins TRBV7-9 to TRBJ2-5, with 11 bases fitting TRBD1. From germline, CDR1 is SEHNR and CDR2 FQNEAQ (reference sequence). V trimming: 5 bases; J trimming: 4 bases; junction bases outside the gene matches: 12. The CDR3 loop spans 17 amino acids. DNA of the CDR3: TGTGCCAGCAGCCCACATTCCGGGACAGGGGGGCGAGAGACCCAGTACTTC. Protein sequence: CASSPHSGTGGRETQYF.

The CDR3 sequence is CASSAGHEAFF. For the CDR3, the DNA is TGTGCCAGCAGTGCAGGGCATGAAGCTTTCTTT. The J gene is TRBJ1-1, the V gene TRBV2; tentatively, D is TRBD1 (5 bases). The ends were cut back, 4 bases at V and 7 bases at J, with 7 bases in the middle. This CDR3 comprises 11 residues. Germline V CDR1 and CDR2: SNHLY, FYNNEI.

This clone has a single count. The gene calls are TRBV28 and TRBJ2-1; 7 bases map to TRBD1. This CDR3 contains 17 residues. V lost 6 bases, J lost 1 base, and 12 bases stayed unmatched. Germline V gene lookup returns CDR1 MDHEN and CDR2 SYDVKM. CDR3 DNA: TGTGCCAGCAGGCAAGAGACCGGGACAGATTCCTACAATGAGCAGTTCTTC. Amino acids: CASRQETGTDSYNEQFF.

This chain links TRBV6-2 or TRBV6-3 with TRBJ2-7; 7 bases map to TRBD2. The CDR3 runs 14 residues. The germline gives CDR1 MNHEY, CDR2 SVGEGT. With V trimmed by 5 bases and J by 0 bases, 4 bases remained unmatched. CDR3 sequence (DNA): TGTGCCAGCAGTCCGGCGGGAGTCTCCTACGAGCAGTACTTC. This sequence encodes CASSPAGVSYEQYF.

The chain links TRBV7-8 to TRBJ2-7, with D possibly matching TRBD1 (6 bases). V lost 6 bases and J lost 0, with 15 bases in between. Germline V gene sequence: CDR1 SGHVS, CDR2 FQNEAQ. This CDR3 is built from 15 residues. The CDR3 coding sequence is TGTGCCAGCAGACCTCCCGACAGGAGCTCCTACGAGCAGTACTTC. This gives the protein CASRPPDRSSYEQYF.

The chain has TRBV7-6 and TRBJ2-3; D ambiguous. The CDR3 is made up of 15 amino acids. The V end lost 2 bases, the J end lost 2 bases, and 11 bases lay between the germline ends. Germline V gene sequence: CDR1 SGHVS, CDR2 FNYEAQ. The CDR3 nucleotides are TGTGCCAGCAGCTTAACCGCGGTTTTCACAGATACGCAGTATTTT. This encodes CASSLTAVFTDTQYF.

V gene TRBV5-6 combines with J gene TRBJ1-4; D ambiguous. In germline, CDR1 is SGHDT, CDR2 YYEEEE. Between the trimmed V and J ends, which lost 1 base and 8 bases, there was a span of 6 bases. CDR3 length: 12 residues. The CDR3, as DNA: TGTGCCAGCAGCTTGACCAGGGAAAAACTGTTTTTT. It encodes CASSLTREKLFF.

The chain combines TRBV7-9 with TRBJ1-2; 8 bases line up with TRBD1. The V segment lost 4 bases and the J segment 5 bases; nucleotides outside the gene matches: 9. CDR1 is SEHNR, CDR2 FQNEAQ, per germline (reference sequence). The CDR3 runs 15 residues. CDR3 DNA sequence: TGTGCCAGCAGCTCGGACAGGGTTGGATGGTATGGCTACACCTTC. Translated, it gives CASSSDRVGWYGYTF.

The chain carries TRBV9 and TRBJ1-2; 7 nucleotides align to TRBD1. The germline V gene encodes CDR1 SGDLS and CDR2 YYNGEE. The V and J ends lost 0 bases and 7 bases, in that order; junction bases with no gene match: 9. The CDR3 is 15 amino acids. The DNA of the CDR3 is TGTGCCAGCAGCGTAGGACTCACAGGGGCACTTGGCTACACCTTC. This gives the protein CASSVGLTGALGYTF.

The genes are TRBV2 and TRBJ1-1; the D gene is possibly TRBD1 (6 bases). The CDR3 totals 15 residues. Germline V gene data show CDR1 as SNHLY and CDR2 as FYNNEI. Trimming stripped 6 bases from V and 3 bases from J, with 17 bases between. The CDR3 loop is CASSPHRAGDTEAFF. The CDR3 DNA reads as TGTGCCAGCAGCCCCCACAGGGCTGGGGACACTGAAGCTTTCTTT. The complete variable domain, with remaining parts taken from reference TRBV2 and TRBJ1-1, reads EPEVTQTPSHQVTQMGQEVILRCVPISNHLYFYWYRQILGQKVEFLVSFYNNEISEKSEIFDDQFSVERPDGSNFTLKIRSTKLEDSAMYFCASSPHRAGDTEAFFGQGTRLTVV.

This clone was seen more than once but under ten times. This chain uses TRBV18 with TRBJ2-5; TRBD2 is a possible D gene (5 bases). The CDR3 runs to 15 residues. In germline, CDR1 is KGHSH, CDR2 LQKENI. Trimming left V 0 bases short and J 4 bases short, with 12 bases between. CDR3 sequence reads: CASSPPNSEVETQYF. The DNA for the CDR3 is TGTGCCAGCTCACCACCTAATTCGGAGGTAGAGACCCAGTACTTC.